This T cell receptor (beta chain) was obtained from a study of T cell responses to AZD1222 COVID-19 vaccine (dated by TCRdb to the early 2020s). Describing the broader study: Because spike-specific TCR depth and breadth did not differ between the two schedules, AZD1222 recipients who got a second dose at roughly 4 weeks were pooled with those who got a second dose at roughly 12 weeks. A total of approximately 240 trial participants underwent TCR sequencing, of whom some 210 received two doses of AZD1222 and approximately 25 received two doses of the MenACWY control vaccine. Enrollment into the trials was organized by age into subgroups of 18-55, 56-69 and 70-plus years, and those subgroups contained approximately 150, 30 and 60 TCR-sequenced participants, respectively.

What the time point label conveys for this sample: baseline before first vaccination. Samples from vaccinated people were obtained from the UK trials COV001 and COV002, which included a single-blind randomized controlled phase 2/3 trial of AZD1222 (ChAdOx1 nCoV-19) in healthy adults. Trial participant PBMC samples were collected at day 0 and day 28 after the second dose for TCRbeta chain sequencing. On the study overall, not on this receptor specifically: No day 14 peak-response samples were available, so repertoires were characterized only after the peak T cell response. In the small 56-69-year group, the increase in depth fell short of significance, most likely because of low power. Conclusions about previously exposed vaccinees are limited because only 5 or 6 AZD1222 recipients were SARS-CoV-2 seropositive at baseline. After two AZD1222 doses, both the breadth and the depth of spike-specific TCRs were significantly higher than at day 0 and than in MenACWY recipients. Reportedly, almost half of the unique spike-specific TCRs recognized epitopes lying outside the regions that are mutated in the B.1.351 and B.1.1.7 variants. Participants were mostly white British, with more females than males. The authors suggested clonal diversity may have been underestimated. The vaccine-associated CD4 TCRs covered the entire spike protein, and the dominant responses fell in regions 160-218 and 743-854.

The CDR3, from cysteine to phenylalanine, totals 14 residues. This entry keeps only the CDR3 DNA: 42 bases, framed from base 1. Taken from the germline V gene (reference sequence), the CDR1 and CDR2 loops are LNHDA and SQIVND. V sheds 3 bases and J sheds 4 bases, leaving 12 bases between their ends. Worth noting for this clone: It lacks a known antigen. No much larger clonotype is one base removed from it; base qualities were not supplied.

The CDR3 regions of human TCRbeta chains were subjected to immunosequencing. As for the original processing: Repertoire TCRs were checked for matches against a reference library of SARS-CoV-2-specific TCRs that had been generated using the MIRA antigen-specificity platform. Breadth meant the fraction of unique TCRs that were SARS-CoV-2-associated, whereas depth meant the fraction of total T cells that were SARS-CoV-2-associated. Using the MIRA data, each spike-specific TCR was mapped to the spike region that the TCR reacts to and placed in a CD4 or CD8 class. Log10-transformed breadth and depth values were compared by one-way ANOVA with Sidak's multiple comparisons tests. What TCRdb holds here is the immuneACCESS table cut down to in-frame rearrangements. Part of the clones is not present; checked against another copy, under half of the missing clones reflect an unresolved V gene, and the others are unexplained. The V and J calls and the clone size are those of that table, but D and trimming were determined from the DNA. The sample table contains roughly 100,000 clones; only one count was recorded for under 90% of them. 5% to 6% of the sample belongs to the ten largest clones.

The sequence joins TRBV19 to TRBJ1-1; the D gene is perhaps TRBD1, from 5 matching bases. The sequence derives from an adult in good health. The sample was peripheral blood, taken on day 0 of AZD1222 vaccination. The sequenced DNA: TGTGCCAGTAGTATGTCGCAAGGGGTCACTGAAGCTTTCTTT. The encoded protein is CASSMSQGVTEAFF.